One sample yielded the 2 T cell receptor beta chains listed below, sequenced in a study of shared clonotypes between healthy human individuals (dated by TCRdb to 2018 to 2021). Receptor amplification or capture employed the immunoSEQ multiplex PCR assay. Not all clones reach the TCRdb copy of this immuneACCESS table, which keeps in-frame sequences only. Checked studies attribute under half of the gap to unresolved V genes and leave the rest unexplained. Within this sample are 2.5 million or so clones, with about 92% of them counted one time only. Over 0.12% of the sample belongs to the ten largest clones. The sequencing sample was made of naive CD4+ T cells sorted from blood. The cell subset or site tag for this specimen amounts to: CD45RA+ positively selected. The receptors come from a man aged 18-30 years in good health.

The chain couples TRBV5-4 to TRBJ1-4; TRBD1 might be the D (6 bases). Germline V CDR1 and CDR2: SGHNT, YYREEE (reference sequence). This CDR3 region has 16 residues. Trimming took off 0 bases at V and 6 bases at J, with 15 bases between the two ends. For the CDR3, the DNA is TGTGCCAGCAGCTTGGAGTCAGGGGTGGGGGATGAAAAACTGTTTTTT. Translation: CASSLESGVGDEKLFF.

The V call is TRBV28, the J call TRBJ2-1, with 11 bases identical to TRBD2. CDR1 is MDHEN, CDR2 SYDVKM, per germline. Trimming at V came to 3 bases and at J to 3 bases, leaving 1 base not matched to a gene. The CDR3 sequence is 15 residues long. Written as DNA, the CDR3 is TGTGCCAGCAGTTTTACTAGCGGGGGCTACAATGAGCAGTTCTTC. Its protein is CASSFTSGGYNEQFF.